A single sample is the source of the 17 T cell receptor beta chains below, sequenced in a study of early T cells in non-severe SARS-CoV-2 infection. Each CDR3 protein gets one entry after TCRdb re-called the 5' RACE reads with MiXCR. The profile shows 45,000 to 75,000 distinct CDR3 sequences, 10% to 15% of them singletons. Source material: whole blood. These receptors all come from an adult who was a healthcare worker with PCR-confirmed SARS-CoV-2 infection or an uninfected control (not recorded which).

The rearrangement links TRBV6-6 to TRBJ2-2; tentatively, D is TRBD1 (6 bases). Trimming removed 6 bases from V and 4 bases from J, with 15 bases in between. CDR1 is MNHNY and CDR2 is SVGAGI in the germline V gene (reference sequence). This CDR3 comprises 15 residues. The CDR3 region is CASRPLDRPTGELFF. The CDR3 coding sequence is TGTGCCAGCAGGCCTTTGGACAGACCCACCGGGGAGCTGTTTTTT.

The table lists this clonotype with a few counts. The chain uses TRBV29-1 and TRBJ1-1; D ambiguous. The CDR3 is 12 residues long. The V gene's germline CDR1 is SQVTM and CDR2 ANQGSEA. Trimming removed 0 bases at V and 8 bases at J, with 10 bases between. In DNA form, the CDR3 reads TGCAGCGTTGAAGATCCCACCTTCGAAGCTTTCTTT. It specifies CSVEDPTFEAFF.

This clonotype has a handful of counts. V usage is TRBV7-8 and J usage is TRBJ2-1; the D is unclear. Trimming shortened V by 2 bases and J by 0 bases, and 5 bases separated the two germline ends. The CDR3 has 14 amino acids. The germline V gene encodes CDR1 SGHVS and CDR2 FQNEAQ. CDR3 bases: TGTGCCAGCAGCTTAAAGTTCTCCTACAATGAGCAGTTCTTC. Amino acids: CASSLKFSYNEQFF.

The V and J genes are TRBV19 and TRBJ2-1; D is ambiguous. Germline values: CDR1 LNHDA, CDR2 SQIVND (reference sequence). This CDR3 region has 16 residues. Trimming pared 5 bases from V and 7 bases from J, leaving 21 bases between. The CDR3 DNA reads TGTGCCAGTAGTTCCCCGGAGAGTACATGGTTAAATGAGCAGTTCTTC. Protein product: CASSSPESTWLNEQFF.

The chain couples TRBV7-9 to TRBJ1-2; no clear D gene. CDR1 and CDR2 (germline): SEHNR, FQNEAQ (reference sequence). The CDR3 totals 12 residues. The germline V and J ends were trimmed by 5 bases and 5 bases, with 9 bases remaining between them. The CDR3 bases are TGTGCCAGCAGCACGGCCGTATATGGCTACACCTTC. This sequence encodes CASSTAVYGYTF.

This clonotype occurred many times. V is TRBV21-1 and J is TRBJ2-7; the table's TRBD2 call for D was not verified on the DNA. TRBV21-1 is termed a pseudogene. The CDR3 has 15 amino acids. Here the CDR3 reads CASSVLAHGPYEQYF. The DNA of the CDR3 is TGTGCCAGCAGCGTACTAGCCCATGGGCCCTACGAGCAGTACTTC.

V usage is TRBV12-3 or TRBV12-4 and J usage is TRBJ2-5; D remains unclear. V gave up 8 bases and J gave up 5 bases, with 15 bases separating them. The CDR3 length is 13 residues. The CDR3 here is CASRPSLGETQYF. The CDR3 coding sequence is TGTGCCAGCCGCCCCTCCTTGGGGGAGACCCAGTACTTC.

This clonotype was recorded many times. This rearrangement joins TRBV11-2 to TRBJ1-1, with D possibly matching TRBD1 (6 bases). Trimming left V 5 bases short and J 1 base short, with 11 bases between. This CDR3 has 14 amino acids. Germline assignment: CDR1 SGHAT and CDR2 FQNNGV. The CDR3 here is CASSQGMGNTEAFF. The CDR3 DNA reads TGTGCCAGCAGCCAGGGGATGGGGAACACTGAAGCTTTCTTT.

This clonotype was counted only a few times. CDR3 DNA: TGTGCCAGCAGCCCCTTCGGCTCGGGGGAGACCCAGTACTTC. This translates into CASSPFGSGETQYF. The J gene is TRBJ2-5, the V gene TRBV7-3; TRBD2 might be the D (5 bases). V gave up 5 bases and J gave up 5 bases, with 15 bases separating them. Germline assignment: CDR1 SGHTA and CDR2 FQGTGA. This CDR3 has 14 amino acids.

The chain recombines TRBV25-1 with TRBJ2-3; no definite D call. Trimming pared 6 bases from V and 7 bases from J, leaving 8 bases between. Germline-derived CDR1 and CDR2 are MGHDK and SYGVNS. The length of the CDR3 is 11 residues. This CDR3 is CASRGKNTQYF. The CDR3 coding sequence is TGTGCCAGCAGAGGAAAAAATACGCAGTATTTT.

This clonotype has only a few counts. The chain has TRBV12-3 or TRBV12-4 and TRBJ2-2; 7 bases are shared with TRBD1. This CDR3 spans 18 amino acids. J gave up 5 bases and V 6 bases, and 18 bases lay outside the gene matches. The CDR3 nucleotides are TGTGCCAGCAGGCTTAGGACCTGGACAGGCGCGCAGACCGGGGAGCTGTTTTTT. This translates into CASRLRTWTGAQTGELFF.

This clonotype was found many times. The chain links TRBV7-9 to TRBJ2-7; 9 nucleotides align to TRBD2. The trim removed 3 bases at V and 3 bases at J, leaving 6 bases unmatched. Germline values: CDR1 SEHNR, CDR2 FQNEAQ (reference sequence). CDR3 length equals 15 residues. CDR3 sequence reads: CASSFPLAGLYEQYF. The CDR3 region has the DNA TGTGCCAGCAGCTTTCCACTAGCGGGTCTCTACGAGCAGTACTTC.

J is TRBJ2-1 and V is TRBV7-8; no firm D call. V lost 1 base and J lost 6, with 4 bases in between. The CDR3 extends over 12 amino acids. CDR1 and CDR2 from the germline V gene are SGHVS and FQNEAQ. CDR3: CASSLVGNEQFF. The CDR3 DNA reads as TGTGCCAGCAGCTTAGTAGGCAATGAGCAGTTCTTC.

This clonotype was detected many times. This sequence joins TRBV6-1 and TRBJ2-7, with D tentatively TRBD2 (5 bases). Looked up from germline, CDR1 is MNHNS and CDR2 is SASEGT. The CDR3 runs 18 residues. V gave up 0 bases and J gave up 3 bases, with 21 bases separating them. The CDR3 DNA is TGTGCCAGCAGTGAAGCGCCTAGTGGTGAGGGAATCGTCTACGAGCAGTACTTC. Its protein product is CASSEAPSGEGIVYEQYF.

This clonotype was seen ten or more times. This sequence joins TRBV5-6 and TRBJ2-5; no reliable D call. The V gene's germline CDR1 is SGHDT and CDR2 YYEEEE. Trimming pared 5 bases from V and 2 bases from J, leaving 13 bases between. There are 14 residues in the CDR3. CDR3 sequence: CASREYGYQETQYF. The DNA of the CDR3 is TGTGCCAGCAGAGAGTACGGTTATCAAGAGACCCAGTACTTC.

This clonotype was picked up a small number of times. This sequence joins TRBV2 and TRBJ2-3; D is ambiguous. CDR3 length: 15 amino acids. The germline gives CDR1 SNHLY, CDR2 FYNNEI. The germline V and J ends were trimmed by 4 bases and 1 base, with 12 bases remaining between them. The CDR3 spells CASSGEPSGTDTQYF. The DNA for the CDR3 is TGTGCCAGCAGTGGTGAGCCCAGCGGCACAGATACGCAGTATTTT.

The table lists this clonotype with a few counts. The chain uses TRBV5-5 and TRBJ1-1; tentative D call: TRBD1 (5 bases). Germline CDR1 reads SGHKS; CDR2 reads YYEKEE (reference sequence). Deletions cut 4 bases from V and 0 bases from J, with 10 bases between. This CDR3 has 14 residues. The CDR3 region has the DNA TGTGCCAGCAGCCTACAGGCTATGAACACTGAAGCTTTCTTT. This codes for CASSLQAMNTEAFF.